One sample yielded the 4 T cell receptor beta chains listed below, sequenced in a study of early T cells in non-severe SARS-CoV-2 infection listed by TCRdb under 2021. Library preparation was by 5' RACE. Sequencer: NextSeq 500. In-frame beta chains were kept once TCRdb had trimmed the public reads at Q25 with fastp and called clones with MiXCR. Each CDR3 protein gets just one entry, which takes the most common genes and DNA from the rows behind it. The sample table shows 55,000 to 75,000 distinct CDR3 sequences, and about 12% are seen once. Approximately 1.6% of the sample is taken by the ten largest. The sequencing input was whole blood. These receptors originate from an adult who was a healthcare worker with PCR-confirmed SARS-CoV-2 infection or an uninfected control (not recorded which).

This clonotype was picked up a small number of times. The chain links TRBV7-6 to TRBJ2-3; 13 bases match TRBD2. Germline CDR1 reads SGHVS; CDR2 reads FNYEAQ. The CDR3 is 16 amino acids. V trimming: 6 bases; J trimming: 3 bases; junction bases outside the gene matches: 6. The CDR3 spells CASRKLAGGPTDTQYF. DNA of the CDR3: TGTGCCAGCAGGAAACTAGCGGGGGGGCCGACAGATACGCAGTATTTT.

The rearrangement uses TRBV5-1 and TRBJ2-1; D call uncertain. In germline, CDR1 is SGHRS, CDR2 YFSETQ. The CDR3 has 15 amino acids. V was pared by 2 bases and J by 4 bases, with 13 bases between. CDR3 sequence: CASSLYYNKYNEQFF. The CDR3 DNA sequence: TGCGCCAGCAGCTTATACTACAACAAATACAATGAGCAGTTCTTC.

This clonotype was seen more than once but under ten times. This chain connects TRBV7-8 to TRBJ2-7; D is unresolved. This CDR3 is 14 amino acids long. V shed 3 bases and J shed 0 bases, with 9 bases lying between them. CDR1 is SGHVS and CDR2 is FQNEAQ in the germline V gene. The DNA of the CDR3 is TGTGCCAGCAGCTTGATAGCAAGCTCCTACGAGCAGTACTTC. Encoded protein: CASSLIASSYEQYF. Combining the CDR3 with reference TRBV7-8 and TRBJ2-7 gives the whole variable domain GAGVSQSPRYKVAKRGQDVALRCDPISGHVSLFWYQQALGQGPEFLTYFQNEAQLDKSGLPSDRFFAERPEGSVSTLKIQRTQQEDSAVYLCASSLIASSYEQYFGPGTRLTVT.

This clonotype appeared a few times. The chain couples TRBV7-2 to TRBJ1-1; D is undetermined. Germline V gene data show CDR1 as SGHTA and CDR2 as FQGNSA. V was cut by 6 bases and J by 0 bases, with 2 bases left in between. CDR3 length: 11 residues. This CDR3 is CASRLNTEAFF. For the CDR3, the DNA is TGTGCCAGCAGGTTGAACACTGAAGCTTTCTTT.